This entry describes one T cell receptor (beta chain). Its antigen is not known. This specimen belongs to a study of cytomegalovirus exposure and HLA in healthy donors. All the people who gave samples were healthy bone marrow donors. Recording of this donor's CMV serostatus was not done. The study's findings and limits: Both high specificity and high sensitivity reportedly marked the classifier's diagnosis of cytomegalovirus status. TCR beta sequences reportedly predicted most subjects' HLA-A and HLA-B alleles accurately.

The J segment lost 11 bases and the V segment lost 2 bases, leaving 3 bases of the junction unmatched. CDR1 and CDR2 from the germline V gene are SGHRS and YFSETQ. This CDR3 has 12 amino acids. The PCR employed 60 Vbeta primers together with 13 Jbeta primers. This table comes from immunoSEQ multiplex PCR, and its TCRdb copy is limited to in-frame clones, with some not included. Altogether some 98,000 clones are present, roughly 76% being singletons, with the ten largest covering 6.5% to 8.5%. Sample: PBMCs. V is TRBV5-1 and J is TRBJ2-2, with TRBD2 matching over 7 bases. This clonotype originated in a human donor in good health. The CDR3 reads CASSLLAKELFF. DNA of the CDR3: TGCGCCAGCAGCTTACTAGCGAAAGAGCTGTTTTTT.